This T cell receptor (beta chain) was found in a study of monozygotic twins with inflammatory bowel disease. General study results and limits: Lower sharing of clonotypes with other individuals was seen in IBD patients than in healthy twins. This was most marked in patients showing signs of disease activity. Compared with healthy co-twins, IBD patients showed reduced TCRbeta repertoire diversity by inverse Simpson.

Details on this clonotype: Its antigen is not identified.

Per the germline V gene, CDR1 is SGHTA and CDR2 is FQGNSA. CDR3 length: 16 amino acids. cDNA synthesis was performed in eight separate reactions for each sample. The template-switching step introduced UMIs that carried a 6-nucleotide sample barcode. For each CDR3 protein, TCRdb gives one entry from its re-call of the 5' RACE reads, without DNA. The sample table includes approximately 420,000 distinct CDR3 sequences. Sequenced material: blood. The V call is TRBV7-2, the J call TRBJ1-4. The receptor's source is a human donor with ulcerative colitis or Crohn's disease, or a healthy co-twin of an affected twin (not recorded which). CDR3: CASSLGTFPLGEKLFF.